This record covers a single T cell receptor (beta chain). The sample comes from a study of blood T cell repertoires in COVID-19. Study details: Sites across the United States, Italy and Spain contributed samples from acute and convalescent COVID-19. T cells, B-cell-depleted T cells, or PBMCs supplied cDNA or gDNA.

In the authors' workflow: By means of reference gene primer amplification, nucleated cell counts were estimated. Clones were read by immunoSEQ multiplex PCR, and TCRdb kept only the in-frame ones, dropping some. The D gene and trimming were derived from the DNA, and the V and J assignments and clone size from that table. The sample gives approximately 170,000 clones, roughly nine tenths of which show up once; roughly a sixth is in the top ten. Losses at the gene ends were 7 bases for V and 1 base for J; bases not matched to a gene: 4. CDR3 length equals 14 residues. Per germline, CDR1 SNHLY and CDR2 FYNNEI.

Sequenced: peripheral blood. This chain uses TRBV2 with TRBJ1-1, with 9 bases fitting TRBD1. This clonotype was obtained from a man in his sixties with active or convalescent COVID-19. The CDR3 DNA follows: TGTGCCAGCACCGGGACAGGGAGGAACACTGAAGCTTTCTTT. Protein sequence: CASTGTGRNTEAFF.